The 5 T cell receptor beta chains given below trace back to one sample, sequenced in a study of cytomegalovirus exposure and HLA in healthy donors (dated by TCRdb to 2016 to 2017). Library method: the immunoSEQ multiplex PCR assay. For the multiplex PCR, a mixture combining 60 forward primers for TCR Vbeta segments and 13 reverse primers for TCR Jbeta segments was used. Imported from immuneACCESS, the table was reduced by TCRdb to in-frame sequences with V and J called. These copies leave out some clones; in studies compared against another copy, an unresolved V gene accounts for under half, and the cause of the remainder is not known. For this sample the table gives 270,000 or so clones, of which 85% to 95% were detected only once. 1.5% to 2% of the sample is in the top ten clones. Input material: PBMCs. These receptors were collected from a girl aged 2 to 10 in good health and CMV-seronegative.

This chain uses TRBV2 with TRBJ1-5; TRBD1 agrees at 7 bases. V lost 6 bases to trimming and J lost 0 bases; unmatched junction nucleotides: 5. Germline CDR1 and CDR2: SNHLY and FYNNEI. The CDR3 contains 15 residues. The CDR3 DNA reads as TGTGCCAGCAGAGGGACAGATCTTAGCAATCAGCCCCAGCATTTT. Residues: CASRGTDLSNQPQHF. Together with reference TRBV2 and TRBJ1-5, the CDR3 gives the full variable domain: EPEVTQTPSHQVTQMGQEVILRCVPISNHLYFYWYRQILGQKVEFLVSFYNNEISEKSEIFDDQFSVERPDGSNFTLKIRSTKLEDSAMYFCASRGTDLSNQPQHFGDGTRLSIL.

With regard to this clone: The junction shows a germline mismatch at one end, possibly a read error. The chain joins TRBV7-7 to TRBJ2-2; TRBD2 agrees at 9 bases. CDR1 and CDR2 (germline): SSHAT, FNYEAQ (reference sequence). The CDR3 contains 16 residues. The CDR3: CASSLAGGGAPGELFF. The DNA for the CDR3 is TGTGCTAGCAGCTTAGCTGGCGGGGGGGCCCCCGGGGAGCTGTTTTTT.

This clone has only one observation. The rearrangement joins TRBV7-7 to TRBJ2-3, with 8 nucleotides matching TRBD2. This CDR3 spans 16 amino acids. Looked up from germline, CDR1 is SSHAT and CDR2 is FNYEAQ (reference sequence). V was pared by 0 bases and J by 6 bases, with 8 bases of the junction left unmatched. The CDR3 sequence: CASSLAGSGTFDTQYF. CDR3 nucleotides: TGTGCCAGCAGCTTAGCGGGTAGCGGGACGTTTGATACGCAGTATTTT.

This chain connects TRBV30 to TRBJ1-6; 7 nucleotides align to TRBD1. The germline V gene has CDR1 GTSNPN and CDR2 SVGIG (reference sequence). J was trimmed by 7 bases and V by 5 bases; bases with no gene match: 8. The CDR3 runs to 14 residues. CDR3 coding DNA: TGTGCCTGGGATAGACAGGGACGGAATTCACCCCTCCACTTT. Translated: CAWDRQGRNSPLHF.

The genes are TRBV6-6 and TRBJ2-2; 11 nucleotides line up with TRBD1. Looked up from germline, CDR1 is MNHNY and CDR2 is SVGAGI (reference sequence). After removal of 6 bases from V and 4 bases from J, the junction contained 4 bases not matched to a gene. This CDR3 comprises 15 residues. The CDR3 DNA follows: TGTGCCAGCAGACCGGGACAGGGGGTCACCGGGGAGCTGTTTTTT. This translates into CASRPGQGVTGELFF.